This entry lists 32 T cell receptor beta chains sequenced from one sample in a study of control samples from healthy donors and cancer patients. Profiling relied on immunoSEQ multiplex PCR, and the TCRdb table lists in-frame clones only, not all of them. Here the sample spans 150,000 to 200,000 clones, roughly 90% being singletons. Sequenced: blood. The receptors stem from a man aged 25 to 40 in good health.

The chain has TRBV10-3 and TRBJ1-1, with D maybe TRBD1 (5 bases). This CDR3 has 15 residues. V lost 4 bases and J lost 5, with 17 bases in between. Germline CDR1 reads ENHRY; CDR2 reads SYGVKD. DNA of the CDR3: TGTGCCATCAGTGGAACCACTTTGGGGACGACTGAAGCTTTCTTT. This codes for CAISGTTLGTTEAFF.

This chain's CDR3 is CASSLGGAGAYGYTF. The CDR3 DNA is TGTGCCAGCAGCTTGGGGGGTGCAGGGGCCTATGGCTACACCTTC. This chain links TRBV5-4 with TRBJ1-2; maybe TRBD1 (6 bases). Trimming cost V 0 bases and J 4 bases, with 13 bases left between them. Germline assignment: CDR1 SGHNT and CDR2 YYREEE (reference sequence). The CDR3 contains 15 residues.

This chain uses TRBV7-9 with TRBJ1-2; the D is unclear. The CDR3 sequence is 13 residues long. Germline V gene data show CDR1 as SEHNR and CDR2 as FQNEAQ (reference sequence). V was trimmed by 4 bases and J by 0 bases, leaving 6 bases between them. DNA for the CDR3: TGTGCCAGCAGCTCCACTACTAACTATGGCTACACCTTC. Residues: CASSSTTNYGYTF. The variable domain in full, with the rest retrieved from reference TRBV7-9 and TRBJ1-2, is DTGVSQNPRHKITKRGQNVTFRCDPISEHNRLYWYRQTLGQGPEFLTYFQNEAQLEKSRLLSDRFSAERPKGSFSTLEIQRTEQGDSAMYLCASSSTTNYGYTFGSGTRLTVV.

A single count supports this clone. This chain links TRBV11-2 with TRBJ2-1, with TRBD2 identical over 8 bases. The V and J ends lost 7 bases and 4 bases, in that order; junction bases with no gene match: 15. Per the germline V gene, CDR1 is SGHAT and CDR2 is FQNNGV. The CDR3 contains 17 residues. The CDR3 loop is CASNQREGRGQYNEQFF. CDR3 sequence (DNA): TGTGCCAGCAACCAACGGGAGGGCCGGGGGCAATACAATGAGCAGTTCTTC.

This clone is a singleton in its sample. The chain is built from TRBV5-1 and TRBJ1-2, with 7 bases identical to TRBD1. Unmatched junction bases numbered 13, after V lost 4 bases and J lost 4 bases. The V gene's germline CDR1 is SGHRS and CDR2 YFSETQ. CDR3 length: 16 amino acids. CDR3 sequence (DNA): TGCGCCAGCAGCACGTACCAGGGGGATCAACTCTATGGCTACACCTTC. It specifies CASSTYQGDQLYGYTF.

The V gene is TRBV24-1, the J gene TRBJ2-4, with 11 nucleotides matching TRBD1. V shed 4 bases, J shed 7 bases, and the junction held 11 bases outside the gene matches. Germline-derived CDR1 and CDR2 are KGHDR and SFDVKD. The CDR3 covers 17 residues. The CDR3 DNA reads TGTGCCACCAGTGACGCCGGGACAGGGGGTTGGGGGAACATTCAGTACTTC. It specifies CATSDAGTGGWGNIQYF.

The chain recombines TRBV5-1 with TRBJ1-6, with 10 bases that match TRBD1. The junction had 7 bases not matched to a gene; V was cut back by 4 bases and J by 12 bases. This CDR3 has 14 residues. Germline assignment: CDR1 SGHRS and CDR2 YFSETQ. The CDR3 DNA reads TGCGCCAGCAGCGTCGGGACAGGGGTGAGACCCCTCCACTTT. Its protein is CASSVGTGVRPLHF.

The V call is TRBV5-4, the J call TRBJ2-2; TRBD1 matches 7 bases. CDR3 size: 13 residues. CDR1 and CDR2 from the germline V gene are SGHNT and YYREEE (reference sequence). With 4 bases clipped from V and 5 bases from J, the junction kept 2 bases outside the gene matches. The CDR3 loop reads CASSVQGTGELFF. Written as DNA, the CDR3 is TGTGCCAGCAGCGTACAGGGGACCGGGGAGCTGTTTTTT.

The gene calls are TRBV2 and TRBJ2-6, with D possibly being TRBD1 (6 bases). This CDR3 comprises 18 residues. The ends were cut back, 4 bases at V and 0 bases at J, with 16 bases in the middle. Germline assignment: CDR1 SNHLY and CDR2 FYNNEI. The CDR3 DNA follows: TGTGCCAGCAGTGGACAGGAACCCCTCCACTCTGGGGCCAACGTCCTGACTTTC. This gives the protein CASSGQEPLHSGANVLTF.

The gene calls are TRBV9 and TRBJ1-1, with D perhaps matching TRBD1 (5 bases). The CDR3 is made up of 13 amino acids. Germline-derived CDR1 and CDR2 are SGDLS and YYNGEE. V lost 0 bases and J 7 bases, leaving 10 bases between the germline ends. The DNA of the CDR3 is TGTGCCAGCAGCGTAGCTCCAGGGCTTGAAGCTTTCTTT. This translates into CASSVAPGLEAFF.

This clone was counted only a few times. Here the CDR3 DNA reads TGCGCCAGCAGCCCAACTGAGTCTACGCAGTATTTT. It encodes CASSPTESTQYF. The J gene is TRBJ2-3, the V gene TRBV5-1, with D unresolved. Germline V CDR1 and CDR2: SGHRS, YFSETQ. Deletions cut 4 bases from V and 8 bases from J, with 11 bases between. The CDR3 contains 12 residues. The variable domain in full, completed from reference TRBV5-1 and TRBJ2-3, reads KAGVTQTPRYLIKTRGQQVTLSCSPISGHRSVSWYQQTPGQGLQFLFEYFSETQRNKGNFPGRFSGRQFSNSRSEMNVSTLELGDSALYLCASSPTESTQYFGPGTRLTVL.

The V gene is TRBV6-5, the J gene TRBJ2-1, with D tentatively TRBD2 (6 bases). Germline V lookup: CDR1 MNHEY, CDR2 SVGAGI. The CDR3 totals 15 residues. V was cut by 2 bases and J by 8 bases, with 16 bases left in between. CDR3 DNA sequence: TGTGCCAGCAGTTACGAGTGGAGGGGTGGGTATGAGCAGTTCTTC. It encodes CASSYEWRGGYEQFF.

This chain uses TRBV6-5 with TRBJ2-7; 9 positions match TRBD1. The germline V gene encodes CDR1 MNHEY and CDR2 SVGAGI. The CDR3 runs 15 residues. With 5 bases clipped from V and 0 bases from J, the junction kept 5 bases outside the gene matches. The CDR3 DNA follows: TGTGCCAGCAGTACTACAGGGGGCGCCTCCTACGAGCAGTACTTC. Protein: CASSTTGGASYEQYF.

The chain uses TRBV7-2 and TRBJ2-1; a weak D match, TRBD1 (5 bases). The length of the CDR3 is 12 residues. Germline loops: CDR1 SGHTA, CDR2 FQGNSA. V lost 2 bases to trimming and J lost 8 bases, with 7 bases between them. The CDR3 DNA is TGTGCCAGCAGCTTACAGGGCTATGAGCAGTTCTTC. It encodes CASSLQGYEQFF.

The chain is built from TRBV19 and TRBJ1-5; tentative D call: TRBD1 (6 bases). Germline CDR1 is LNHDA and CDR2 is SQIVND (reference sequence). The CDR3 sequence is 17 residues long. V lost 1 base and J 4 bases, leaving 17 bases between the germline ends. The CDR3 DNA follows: TGTGCCAGTAGTATAGCTAACCCCGGGACACGAAATCAGCCCCAGCATTTT. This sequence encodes CASSIANPGTRNQPQHF.

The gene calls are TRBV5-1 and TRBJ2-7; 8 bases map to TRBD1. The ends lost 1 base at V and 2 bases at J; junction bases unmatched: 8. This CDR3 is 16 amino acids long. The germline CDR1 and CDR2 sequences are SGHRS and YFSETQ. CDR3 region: CASSLRTGGQTYEQYF. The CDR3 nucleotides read TGCGCCAGCAGCTTGAGAACAGGGGGACAAACCTACGAGCAGTACTTC.

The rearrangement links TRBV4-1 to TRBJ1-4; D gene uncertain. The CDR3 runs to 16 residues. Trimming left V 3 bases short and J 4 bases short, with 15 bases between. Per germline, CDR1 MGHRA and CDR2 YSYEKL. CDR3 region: CASSHFPGSGNEKLFF. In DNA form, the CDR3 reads TGCGCCAGCAGCCACTTCCCGGGGAGTGGTAATGAAAAACTGTTTTTT.

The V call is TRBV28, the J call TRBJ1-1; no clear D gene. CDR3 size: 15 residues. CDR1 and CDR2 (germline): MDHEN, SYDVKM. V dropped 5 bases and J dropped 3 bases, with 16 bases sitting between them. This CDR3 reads CASSGEGPPDTEAFF. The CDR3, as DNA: TGTGCCAGCAGTGGGGAGGGCCCCCCCGACACTGAAGCTTTCTTT.

The CDR3 DNA reads TGTGCCAGCAGGATCCGCACAGATACGCAGTATTTT. Its translation is CASRIRTDTQYF. The rearrangement uses TRBV12-3 or TRBV12-4 and TRBJ2-3; D is unclear. The length of the CDR3 is 12 residues. The V and J ends lost 6 bases and 1 base respectively, with 5 bases between them.

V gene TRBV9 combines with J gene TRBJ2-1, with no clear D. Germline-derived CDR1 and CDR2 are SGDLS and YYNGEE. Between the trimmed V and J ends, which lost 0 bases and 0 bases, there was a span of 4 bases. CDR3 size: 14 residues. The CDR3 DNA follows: TGTGCCAGCAGCGTAGTCGGCTCCTACAATGAGCAGTTCTTC. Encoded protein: CASSVVGSYNEQFF.

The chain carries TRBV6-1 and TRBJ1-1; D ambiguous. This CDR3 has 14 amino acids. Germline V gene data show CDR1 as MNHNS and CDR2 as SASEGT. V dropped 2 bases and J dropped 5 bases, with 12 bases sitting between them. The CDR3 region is CASSESNRATEAFF. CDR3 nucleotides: TGTGCCAGCAGTGAATCGAATAGGGCGACTGAAGCTTTCTTT.

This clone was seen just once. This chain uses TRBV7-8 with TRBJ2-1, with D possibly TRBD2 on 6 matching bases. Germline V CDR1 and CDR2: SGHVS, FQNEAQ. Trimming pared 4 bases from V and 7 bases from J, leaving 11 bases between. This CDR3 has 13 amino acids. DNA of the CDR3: TGTGCCAGCAGCTCCTCTAGCGAAAATGAGCAGTTCTTC. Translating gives CASSSSSENEQFF.

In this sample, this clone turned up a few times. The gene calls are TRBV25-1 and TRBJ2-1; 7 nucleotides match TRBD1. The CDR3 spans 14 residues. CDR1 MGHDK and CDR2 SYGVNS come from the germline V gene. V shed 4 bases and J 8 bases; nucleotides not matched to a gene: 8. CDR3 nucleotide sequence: TGTGCCAGCAGTGCCAGACAGGGTCTAGATGAGCAGTTCTTC. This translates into CASSARQGLDEQFF.

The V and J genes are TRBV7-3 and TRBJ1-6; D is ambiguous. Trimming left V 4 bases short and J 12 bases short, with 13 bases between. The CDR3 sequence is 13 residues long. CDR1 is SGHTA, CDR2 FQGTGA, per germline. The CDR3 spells CASSSSPQEPLHF. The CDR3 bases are TGTGCCAGCAGCTCAAGTCCCCAAGAACCCCTCCACTTT. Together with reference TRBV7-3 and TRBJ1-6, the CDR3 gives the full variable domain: GAGVSQTPSNKVTEKGKYVELRCDPISGHTALYWYRQSLGQGPEFLIYFQGTGAADDSGLPNDRFFAVRPEGSVSTLKIQRTERGDSAVYLCASSSSPQEPLHFGNGTRLTVT.

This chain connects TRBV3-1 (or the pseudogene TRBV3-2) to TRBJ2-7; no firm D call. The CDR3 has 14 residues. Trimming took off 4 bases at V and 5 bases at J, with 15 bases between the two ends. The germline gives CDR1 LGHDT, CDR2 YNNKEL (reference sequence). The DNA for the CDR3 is TGTGCCAGCAGCCCCACGCGGTTGGGCCACGAGCAGTACTTC. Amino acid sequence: CASSPTRLGHEQYF.

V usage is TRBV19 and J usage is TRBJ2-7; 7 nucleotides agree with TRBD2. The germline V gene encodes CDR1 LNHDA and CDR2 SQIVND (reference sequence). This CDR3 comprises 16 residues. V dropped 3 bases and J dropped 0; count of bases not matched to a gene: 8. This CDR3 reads CASSISPGGLSYEQYF. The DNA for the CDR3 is TGTGCCAGTAGTATTTCCCCGGGAGGCCTCTCCTACGAGCAGTACTTC.

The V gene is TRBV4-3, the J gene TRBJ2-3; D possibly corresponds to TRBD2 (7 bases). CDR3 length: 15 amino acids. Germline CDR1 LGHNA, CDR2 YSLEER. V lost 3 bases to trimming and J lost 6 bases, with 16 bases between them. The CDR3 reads CASSQEGGGRDTQYF. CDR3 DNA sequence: TGCGCCAGCAGCCAGGAAGGGGGGGGGCGCGATACGCAGTATTTT.

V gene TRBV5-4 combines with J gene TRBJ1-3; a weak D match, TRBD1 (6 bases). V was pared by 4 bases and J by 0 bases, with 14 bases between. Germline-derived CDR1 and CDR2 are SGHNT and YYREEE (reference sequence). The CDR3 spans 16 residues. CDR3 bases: TGTGCCAGCAGCGGCGGTGGACAGATCTCTGGAAACACCATATATTTT. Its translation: CASSGGGQISGNTIYF.

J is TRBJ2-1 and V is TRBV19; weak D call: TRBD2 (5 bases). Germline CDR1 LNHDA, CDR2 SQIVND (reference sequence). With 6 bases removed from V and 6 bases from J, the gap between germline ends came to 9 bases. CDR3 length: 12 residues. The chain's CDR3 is CASSGAVNEQFF. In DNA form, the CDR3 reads TGTGCCAGTAGCGGAGCGGTCAATGAGCAGTTCTTC.

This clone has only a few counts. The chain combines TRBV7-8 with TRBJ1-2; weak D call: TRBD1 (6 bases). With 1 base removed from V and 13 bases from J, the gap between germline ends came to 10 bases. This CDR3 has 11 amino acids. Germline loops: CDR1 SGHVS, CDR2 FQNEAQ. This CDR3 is CASSLVGGPTF. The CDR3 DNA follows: TGTGCCAGCAGCTTAGTCGGGGGGCCCACCTTC.

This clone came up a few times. CDR3 sequence: CASKALYIQPQHF. CDR3 nucleotide sequence: TGTGCCAGCAAAGCTCTATATATCCAGCCCCAGCATTTT. The chain links TRBV5-8 to TRBJ1-5; D is uncertain. Deletions cut 6 bases from V and 7 bases from J, with 14 bases between. The CDR3 contains 13 residues. Germline V gene sequence: CDR1 SGHTS, CDR2 YDEGEE. The full variable domain, completed using reference TRBV5-8 and TRBJ1-5, is EAGVTQSPTHLIKTRGQQATLRCSPISGHTSVYWYQQALGLGLQFLLWYDEGEERNRGNFPPRFSGRQFPNYSSELNVNALELEDSALYLCASKALYIQPQHFGDGTRLSIL.

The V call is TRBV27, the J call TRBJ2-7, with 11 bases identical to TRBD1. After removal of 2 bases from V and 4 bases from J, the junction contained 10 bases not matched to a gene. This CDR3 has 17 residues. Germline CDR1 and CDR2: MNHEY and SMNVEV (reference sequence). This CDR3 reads CASSLEGTGGRKYEQYF. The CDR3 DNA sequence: TGTGCCAGCAGTTTAGAGGGGACAGGGGGACGAAAGTACGAGCAGTACTTC.